Sequencing of this T cell receptor beta chain was carried out in a study of T cells after yellow fever vaccination. Whole-study context: SMART-Seq v4 Ultra Low Input prepared the low-cell-number fractions. Regarding the study as a whole: Abundant clonotypes from the bulk population could contaminate FACS-sorted repertoires. A large majority of primary-vaccination clones showed up again after the booster (about 96% CD4, about 87% CD8).

TCR cDNA, made by 5'RACE template switching, carried an added universal primer site and UMIs. A single record per CDR3 protein comes from TCRdb applying MiXCR to the 5' RACE reads. Here the sample spans under 200,000 distinct CDR3 sequences, almost 7% being singletons. This clonotype came up many times. Its antigen is unknown. Between the trimmed V and J ends, which lost 1 base and 8 bases, there was a span of 14 bases. The germline V gene has CDR1 SEHNR and CDR2 FQNEAQ (reference sequence). The CDR3 runs to 15 residues. This TCR derives from a man between 18 and 35 years old who received the YFV17D yellow fever vaccine. The chain combines TRBV7-9 with TRBJ1-4; a weak D match, TRBD1 (5 bases). This sample comprised CD4+ T cells sorted from PBMCs, obtained 5 to 6 days after the first yellow fever vaccination. CDR3 nucleotides: TGTGCCAGCAGCTTAGGGCGGCAGGGTTACGAAAAACTGTTTTTT. It yields the protein CASSLGRQGYEKLFF.